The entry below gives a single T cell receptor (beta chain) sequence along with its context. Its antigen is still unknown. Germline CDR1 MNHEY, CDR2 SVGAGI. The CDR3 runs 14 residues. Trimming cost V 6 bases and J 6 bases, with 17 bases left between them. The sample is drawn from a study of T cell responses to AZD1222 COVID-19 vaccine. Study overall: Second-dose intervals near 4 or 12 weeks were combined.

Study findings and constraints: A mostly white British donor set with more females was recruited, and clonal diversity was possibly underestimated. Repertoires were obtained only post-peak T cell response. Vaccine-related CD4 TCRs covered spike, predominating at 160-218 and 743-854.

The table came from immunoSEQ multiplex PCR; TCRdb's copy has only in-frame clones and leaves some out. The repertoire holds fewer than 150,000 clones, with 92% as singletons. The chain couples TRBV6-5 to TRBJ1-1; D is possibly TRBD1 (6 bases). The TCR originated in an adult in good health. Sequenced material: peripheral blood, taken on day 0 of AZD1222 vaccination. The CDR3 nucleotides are TGTGCCAGCAGCTACGACGTTACAGGGCCTGAAGCTTTCTTT. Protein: CASSYDVTGPEAFF.